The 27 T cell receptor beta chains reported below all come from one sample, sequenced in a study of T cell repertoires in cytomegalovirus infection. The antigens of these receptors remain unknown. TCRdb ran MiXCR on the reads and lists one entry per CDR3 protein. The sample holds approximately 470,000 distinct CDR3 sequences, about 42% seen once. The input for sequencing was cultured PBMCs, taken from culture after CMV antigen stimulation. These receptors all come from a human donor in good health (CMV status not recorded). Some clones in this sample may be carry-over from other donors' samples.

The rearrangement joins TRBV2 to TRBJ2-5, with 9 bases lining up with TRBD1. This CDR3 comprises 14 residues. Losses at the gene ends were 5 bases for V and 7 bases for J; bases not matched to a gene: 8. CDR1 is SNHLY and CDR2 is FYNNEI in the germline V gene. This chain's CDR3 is CASSPQTGGGTQYF. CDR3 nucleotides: TGTGCCAGCAGTCCGCAGACAGGGGGAGGGACCCAGTACTTC.

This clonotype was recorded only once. Written as DNA, the CDR3 is TGTGCCAGTAGTATGACTAGCGGACGGTACGAGCAGTACTTC. Its translation: CASSMTSGRYEQYF. This chain joins TRBV19 and TRBJ2-7; 9 bases are shared with TRBD2. The CDR3 runs to 14 residues. Unmatched junction bases numbered 4, after V lost 3 bases and J lost 4 bases. The germline gives CDR1 LNHDA, CDR2 SQIVND (reference sequence). The full variable domain, its missing parts supplied by reference TRBV19 and TRBJ2-7, is DGGITQSPKYLFRKEGQNVTLSCEQNLNHDAMYWYRQDPGQGLRLIYYSQIVNDFQKGDIAEGYSVSREKKESFPLTVTSAQKNPTAFYLCASSMTSGRYEQYFGPGTRLTVT.

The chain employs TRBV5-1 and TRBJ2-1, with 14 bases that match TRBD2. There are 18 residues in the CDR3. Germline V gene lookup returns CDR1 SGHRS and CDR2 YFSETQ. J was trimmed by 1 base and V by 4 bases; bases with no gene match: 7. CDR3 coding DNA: TGCGCCAGCAGCCCGGGACTAGCGGGAGTTGTGTCCTACAATGAGCAGTTCTTC. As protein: CASSPGLAGVVSYNEQFF.

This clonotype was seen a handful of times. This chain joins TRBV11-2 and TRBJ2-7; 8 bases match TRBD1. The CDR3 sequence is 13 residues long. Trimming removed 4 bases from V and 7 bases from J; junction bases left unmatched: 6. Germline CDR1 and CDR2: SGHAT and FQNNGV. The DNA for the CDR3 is TGTGCCAGCAGCTCGGACAGGGCTGGGGAGCAGTACTTC. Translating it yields CASSSDRAGEQYF.

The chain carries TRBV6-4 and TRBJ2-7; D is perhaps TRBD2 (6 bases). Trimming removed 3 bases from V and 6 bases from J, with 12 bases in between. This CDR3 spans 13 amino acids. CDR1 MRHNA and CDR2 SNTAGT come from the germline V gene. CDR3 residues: CASSEETRGEQYF. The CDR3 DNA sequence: TGTGCCAGCAGTGAGGAGACTAGAGGCGAGCAGTACTTC.

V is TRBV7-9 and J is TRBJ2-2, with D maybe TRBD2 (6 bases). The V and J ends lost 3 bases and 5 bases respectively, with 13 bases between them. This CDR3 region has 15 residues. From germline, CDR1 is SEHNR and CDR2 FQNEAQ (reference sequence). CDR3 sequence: CASSLVGGDTGELFF. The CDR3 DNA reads TGTGCCAGCAGCTTGGTCGGGGGAGATACCGGGGAGCTGTTTTTT.

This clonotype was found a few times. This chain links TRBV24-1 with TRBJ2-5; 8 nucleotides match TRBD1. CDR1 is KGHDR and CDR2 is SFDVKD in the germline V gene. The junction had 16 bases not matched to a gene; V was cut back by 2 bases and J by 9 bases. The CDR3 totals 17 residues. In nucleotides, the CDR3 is TGTGCCACCAGTGATTCGCACGCGACAGGGGCTTCGATGGCCCAGTACTTC. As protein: CATSDSHATGASMAQYF.

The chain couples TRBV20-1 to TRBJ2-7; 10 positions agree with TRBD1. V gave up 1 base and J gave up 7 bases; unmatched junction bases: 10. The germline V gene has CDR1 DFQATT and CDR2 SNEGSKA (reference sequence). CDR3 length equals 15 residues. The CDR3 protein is CSARGPGQGRKEQYF. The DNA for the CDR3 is TGCAGTGCTAGAGGTCCGGGACAGGGGCGTAAAGAGCAGTACTTC.

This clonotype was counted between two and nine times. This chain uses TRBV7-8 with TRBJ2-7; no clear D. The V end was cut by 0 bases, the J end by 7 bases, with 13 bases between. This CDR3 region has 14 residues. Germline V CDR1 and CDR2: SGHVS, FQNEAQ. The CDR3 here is CASSLASILLEQYF. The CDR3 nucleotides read TGTGCCAGCAGCTTAGCGTCCATTCTGCTGGAGCAGTACTTC.

CDR3 region: CASSLERKGGGNTIYF. As DNA, the CDR3 is TGTGCCAGCAGCTTAGAACGGAAGGGTGGAGGAAACACCATATATTTT. The chain combines TRBV7-6 with TRBJ1-3; D ambiguous. CDR1 is SGHVS and CDR2 is FNYEAQ in the germline V gene. This CDR3 is built from 16 residues. Deletions cut 1 base from V and 4 bases from J, with 14 bases between.

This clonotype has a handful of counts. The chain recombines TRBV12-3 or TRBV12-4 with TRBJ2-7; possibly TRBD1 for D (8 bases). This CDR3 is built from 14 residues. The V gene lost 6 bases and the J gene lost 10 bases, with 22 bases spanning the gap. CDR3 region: CASSRNRGGIDQYF. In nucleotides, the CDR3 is TGTGCCAGCAGCAGAAACAGGGGGGGTATCGATCAGTACTTC.

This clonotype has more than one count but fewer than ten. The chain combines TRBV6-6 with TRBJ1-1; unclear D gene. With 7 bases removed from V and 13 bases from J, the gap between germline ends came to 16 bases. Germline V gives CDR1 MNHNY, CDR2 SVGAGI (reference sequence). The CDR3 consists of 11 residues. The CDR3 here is CASTRDTRDFF. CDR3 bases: TGTGCCAGCACCAGAGACACTCGGGATTTCTTT.

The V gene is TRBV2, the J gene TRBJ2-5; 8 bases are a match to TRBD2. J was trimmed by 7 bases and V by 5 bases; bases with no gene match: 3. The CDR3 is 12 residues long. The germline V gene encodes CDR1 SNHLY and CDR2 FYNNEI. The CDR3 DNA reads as TGTGCCAGCAGTAGCGGGAGAGGGACCCAGTACTTC. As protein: CASSSGRGTQYF. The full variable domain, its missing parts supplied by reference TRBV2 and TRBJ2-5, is EPEVTQTPSHQVTQMGQEVILRCVPISNHLYFYWYRQILGQKVEFLVSFYNNEISEKSEIFDDQFSVERPDGSNFTLKIRSTKLEDSAMYFCASSSGRGTQYFGPGTRLLVL.

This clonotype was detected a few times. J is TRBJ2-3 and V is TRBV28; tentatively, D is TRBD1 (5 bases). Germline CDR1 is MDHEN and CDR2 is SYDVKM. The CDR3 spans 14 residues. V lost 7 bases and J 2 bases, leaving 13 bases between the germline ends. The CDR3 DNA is TGTGCCAGCACCCTCTCACAGGACACAGATACGCAGTATTTT. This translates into CASTLSQDTDTQYF.

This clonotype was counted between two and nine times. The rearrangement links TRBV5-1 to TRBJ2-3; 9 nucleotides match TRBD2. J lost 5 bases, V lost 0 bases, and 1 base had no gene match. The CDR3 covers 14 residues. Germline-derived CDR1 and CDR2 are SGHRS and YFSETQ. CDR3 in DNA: TGCGCCAGCAGCTTGGAGACTAGCGGAGATACGCAGTATTTT. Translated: CASSLETSGDTQYF. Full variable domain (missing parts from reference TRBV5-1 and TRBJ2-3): KAGVTQTPRYLIKTRGQQVTLSCSPISGHRSVSWYQQTPGQGLQFLFEYFSETQRNKGNFPGRFSGRQFSNSRSEMNVSTLELGDSALYLCASSLETSGDTQYFGPGTRLTVL.

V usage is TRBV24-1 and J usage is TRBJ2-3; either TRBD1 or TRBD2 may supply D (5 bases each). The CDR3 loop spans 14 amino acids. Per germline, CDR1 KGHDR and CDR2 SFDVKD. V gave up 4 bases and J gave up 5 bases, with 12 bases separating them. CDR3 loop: CATSDWGRRDTQYF. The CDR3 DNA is TGTGCCACCAGTGACTGGGGACGTCGAGATACGCAGTATTTT.

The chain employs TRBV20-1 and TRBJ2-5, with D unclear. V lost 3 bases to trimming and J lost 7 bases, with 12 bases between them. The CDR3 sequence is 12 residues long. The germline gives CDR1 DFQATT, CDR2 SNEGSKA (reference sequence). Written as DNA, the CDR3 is TGCAGTGCTAGCCTGGGTAGTCGGACCCAGTACTTC. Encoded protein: CSASLGSRTQYF.

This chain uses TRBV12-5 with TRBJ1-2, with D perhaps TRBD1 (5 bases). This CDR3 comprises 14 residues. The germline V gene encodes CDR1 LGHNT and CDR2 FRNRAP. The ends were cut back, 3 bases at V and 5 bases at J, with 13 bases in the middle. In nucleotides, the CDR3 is TGTGCTAGTGGTTTCGGGGCTCCCCGTTATGGCTACACCTTC. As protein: CASGFGAPRYGYTF.

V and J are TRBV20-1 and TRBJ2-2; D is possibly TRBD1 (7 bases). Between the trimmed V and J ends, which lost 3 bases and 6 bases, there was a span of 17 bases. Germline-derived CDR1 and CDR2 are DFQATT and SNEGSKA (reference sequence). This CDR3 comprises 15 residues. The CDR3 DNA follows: TGCAGTGCTAGGCGACCAGGGGGGCGGGCCGGGGAGCTGTTTTTT. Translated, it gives CSARRPGGRAGELFF.

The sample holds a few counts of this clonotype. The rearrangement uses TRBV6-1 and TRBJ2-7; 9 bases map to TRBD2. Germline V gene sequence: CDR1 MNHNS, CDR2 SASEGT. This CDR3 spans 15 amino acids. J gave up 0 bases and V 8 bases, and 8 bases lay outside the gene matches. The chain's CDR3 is CASRPQRGDSYEQYF. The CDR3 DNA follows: TGTGCCAGCCGACCTCAGCGGGGGGACTCCTACGAGCAGTACTTC.

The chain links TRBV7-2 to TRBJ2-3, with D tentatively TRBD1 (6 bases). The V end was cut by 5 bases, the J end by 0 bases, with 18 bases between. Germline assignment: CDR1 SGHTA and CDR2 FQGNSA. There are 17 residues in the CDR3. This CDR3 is CASSGNRAYFSTDTQYF. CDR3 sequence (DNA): TGTGCCAGCAGCGGGAACAGGGCTTACTTTAGCACAGATACGCAGTATTTT.

CDR3 protein: CAWSVRGRYNEQFF. DNA of the CDR3: TGTGCCTGGAGTGTACGCGGGAGATACAATGAGCAGTTCTTC. This chain joins TRBV30 and TRBJ2-1; 7 bases agree with TRBD2. Germline V lookup: CDR1 GTSNPN, CDR2 SVGIG (reference sequence). V trimming: 0 bases; J trimming: 4 bases; junction bases outside the gene matches: 3. The CDR3 loop spans 14 amino acids.

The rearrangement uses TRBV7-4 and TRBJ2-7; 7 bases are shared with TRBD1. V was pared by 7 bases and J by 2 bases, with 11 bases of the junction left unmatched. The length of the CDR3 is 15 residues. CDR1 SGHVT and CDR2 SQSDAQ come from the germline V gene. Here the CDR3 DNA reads TGTGCCAGCACCCCAATGGGGACAGCACCCTACGAGCAGTACTTC. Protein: CASTPMGTAPYEQYF.

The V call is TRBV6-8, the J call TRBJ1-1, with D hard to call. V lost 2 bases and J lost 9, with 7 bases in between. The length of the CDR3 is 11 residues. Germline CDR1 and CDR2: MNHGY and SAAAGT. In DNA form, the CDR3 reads TGTGCCAGCAGTTACCTTGATCAAGCTTTCTTT. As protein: CASSYLDQAFF.

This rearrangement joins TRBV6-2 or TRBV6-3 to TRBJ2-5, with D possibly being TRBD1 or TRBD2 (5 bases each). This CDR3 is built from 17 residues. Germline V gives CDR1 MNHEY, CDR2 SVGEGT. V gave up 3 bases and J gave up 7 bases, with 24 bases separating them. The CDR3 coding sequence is TGTGCCAGCAGTTATGATCTTGGGGCAACGAGGGGATGGACCCAGTACTTC. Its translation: CASSYDLGATRGWTQYF.

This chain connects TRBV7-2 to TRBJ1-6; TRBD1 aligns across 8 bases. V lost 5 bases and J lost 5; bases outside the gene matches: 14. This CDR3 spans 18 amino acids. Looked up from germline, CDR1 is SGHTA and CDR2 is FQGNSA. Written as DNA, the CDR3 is TGTGCCAGCAGCCCAAGAGGAGCCCGGGACAGGAATAATTCACCCCTCCACTTT. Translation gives CASSPRGARDRNNSPLHF.

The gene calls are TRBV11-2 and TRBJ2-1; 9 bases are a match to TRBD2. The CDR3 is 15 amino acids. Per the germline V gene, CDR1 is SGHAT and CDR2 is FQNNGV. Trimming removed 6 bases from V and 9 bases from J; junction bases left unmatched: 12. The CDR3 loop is CASSSLAGELGEQFF. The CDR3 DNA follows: TGTGCCAGCAGTTCATTAGCGGGAGAATTGGGTGAGCAGTTCTTC.